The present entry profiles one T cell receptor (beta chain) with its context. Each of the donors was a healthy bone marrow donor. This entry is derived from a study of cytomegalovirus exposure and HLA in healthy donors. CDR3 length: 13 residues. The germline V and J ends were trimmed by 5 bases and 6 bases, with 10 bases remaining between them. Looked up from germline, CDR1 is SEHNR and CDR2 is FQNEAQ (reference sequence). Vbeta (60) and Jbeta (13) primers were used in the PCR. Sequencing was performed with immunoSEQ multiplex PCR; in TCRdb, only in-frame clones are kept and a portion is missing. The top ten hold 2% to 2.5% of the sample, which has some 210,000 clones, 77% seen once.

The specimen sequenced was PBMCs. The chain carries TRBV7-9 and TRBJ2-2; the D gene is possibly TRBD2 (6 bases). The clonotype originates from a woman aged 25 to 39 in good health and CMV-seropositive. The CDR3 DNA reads TGTGCCAGCAGCGGAGGGTTTTCCGGGGAGCTGTTTTTT. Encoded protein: CASSGGFSGELFF.